This entry lists 14 T cell receptor beta chains sequenced from one sample in a study of cytomegalovirus exposure and HLA in healthy donors. The protocol was immunoSEQ multiplex PCR, while the TCRdb copy is restricted to in-frame clones and leaves out a portion. The table includes 200,000 to 250,000 clones, around 88% detected once. The sample consisted of PBMCs. Source of these receptors: a woman between 18 and 29 years old in good health and CMV-seronegative.

The CDR3: CASSEAEGQGGYEQYF. DNA for the CDR3: TGTGCCAGCAGTGAAGCCGAAGGGCAGGGAGGCTACGAGCAGTACTTC. The V call is TRBV6-1, the J call TRBJ2-7; maybe TRBD2 (6 bases). The germline V and J ends were trimmed by 0 bases and 3 bases, with 15 bases remaining between them. The CDR3 sequence is 16 residues long. The germline V gene encodes CDR1 MNHNS and CDR2 SASEGT.

This chain connects TRBV6-5 to TRBJ2-7; 10 nucleotides line up with TRBD1. The germline CDR1 and CDR2 sequences are MNHEY and SVGAGI. V dropped 2 bases and J dropped 3; count of bases not matched to a gene: 7. This CDR3 has 16 amino acids. The CDR3, as DNA: TGTGCCAGCAGTTACCGCCCGGACAGGGGGATCTACGAGCAGTACTTC. Translation gives CASSYRPDRGIYEQYF.

This clone was found once. The chain is built from TRBV6-6 and TRBJ2-1; tentatively, D is TRBD2 (5 bases). The CDR3 sequence is 13 residues long. With 6 bases removed from V and 8 bases from J, the gap between germline ends came to 14 bases. In germline, CDR1 is MNHNY, CDR2 SVGAGI (reference sequence). For the CDR3, the DNA is TGTGCCAGCAGCCTGGGCACGGAGGATGAGCAGTTCTTC. As protein: CASSLGTEDEQFF.

The chain employs TRBV7-6 and TRBJ1-2; 7 positions agree with TRBD1. This CDR3 contains 14 residues. Germline V lookup: CDR1 SGHVS, CDR2 FNYEAQ. V was pared by 5 bases and J by 6 bases, with 9 bases of the junction left unmatched. CDR3 DNA sequence: TGTGCCAGCAGCCCCCACGGGACAGATAATGGCTACACCTTC. Translating gives CASSPHGTDNGYTF.

The gene calls are TRBV5-4 and TRBJ2-3, with D possibly TRBD1 on 6 matching bases. The CDR3 contains 15 residues. The germline gives CDR1 SGHNT, CDR2 YYREEE (reference sequence). With 3 bases removed from V and 5 bases from J, the gap between germline ends came to 16 bases. CDR3 coding DNA: TGTGCCAGCAGCTCGCTAGAGGGGGTAGTAGATACGCAGTATTTT. Protein sequence: CASSSLEGVVDTQYF.

J is TRBJ1-3 and V is TRBV7-3; 8 nucleotides agree with TRBD1. This CDR3 contains 16 residues. Trimming at V came to 6 bases and at J to 0 bases, leaving 7 bases not matched to a gene. Germline V gene lookup returns CDR1 SGHTA and CDR2 FQGTGA. The chain's CDR3 is CASSYRDRGSGNTIYF. CDR3 sequence (DNA): TGTGCCAGCAGTTATCGCGACAGGGGCTCTGGAAACACCATATATTTT.

The J gene is TRBJ1-1, the V gene TRBV6-1, with D maybe TRBD1 (5 bases). This CDR3 region has 16 residues. Germline V gives CDR1 MNHNS, CDR2 SASEGT. The ends were cut back, 0 bases at V and 0 bases at J, with 11 bases in the middle. The CDR3 DNA is TGTGCCAGCAGTGAAGCACCTGGACATTTGAACACTGAAGCTTTCTTT. Translating gives CASSEAPGHLNTEAFF.

The chain combines TRBV10-3 with TRBJ2-7; D uncertain. The CDR3 is 13 residues long. The germline V gene encodes CDR1 ENHRY and CDR2 SYGVKD. Trimming pared 4 bases from V and 2 bases from J, leaving 9 bases between. The CDR3, as DNA: TGTGCCATCAGTGGAACAATTACCTACGAGCAGTACTTC. This encodes CAISGTITYEQYF.

The chain uses TRBV28 and TRBJ1-1, with D possibly TRBD1 on 5 matching bases. V was cut by 3 bases and J by 1 base, with 6 bases left in between. CDR3 size: 13 residues. Looked up from germline, CDR1 is MDHEN and CDR2 is SYDVKM. The CDR3 DNA sequence: TGTGCCAGCAGTTTTCAGGGGAACACTGAAGCTTTCTTT. Translation gives CASSFQGNTEAFF.

This chain connects TRBV5-1 to TRBJ2-1; TRBD2 matches 9 bases. Germline V gives CDR1 SGHRS, CDR2 YFSETQ. The V and J ends lost 6 bases and 14 bases, in that order; junction bases with no gene match: 18. The CDR3 length is 15 residues. The CDR3 DNA is TGCGCCAGCACCCACCGGGAGGGCGTAGCGGGAGACAAGTTCTTC. It translates to CASTHREGVAGDKFF.

CDR3 loop: CASSPYRVSGANVLTF. CDR3 sequence (DNA): TGTGCCAGCTCACCCTACAGGGTGTCTGGGGCCAACGTCCTGACTTTC. The chain is built from TRBV18 and TRBJ2-6, with D maybe TRBD1 (6 bases). From germline, CDR1 is KGHSH and CDR2 LQKENI. The CDR3 spans 16 residues. Trimming took 3 bases from V and 1 from J, leaving 10 bases between them.

The CDR3 DNA reads as TGTGCCAGCACCGGACTAGCGGGAGGCAAAGAGACCCAGTACTTC. It yields the protein CASTGLAGGKETQYF. The chain joins TRBV28 to TRBJ2-5, with 14 bases lining up with TRBD2. The CDR3 covers 15 residues. In germline, CDR1 is MDHEN, CDR2 SYDVKM. J gave up 3 bases and V 7 bases, and 4 bases lay outside the gene matches. The whole variable domain, filled in from reference TRBV28 and TRBJ2-5, reads DVKVTQSSRYLVKRTGEKVFLECVQDMDHENMFWYRQDPGLGLRLIYFSYDVKMKEKGDIPEGYSVSREKKERFSLILESASTNQTSMYLCASTGLAGGKETQYFGPGTRLLVL.

The chain carries TRBV27 and TRBJ2-7; 8 bases fit TRBD1. In germline, CDR1 is MNHEY, CDR2 SMNVEV (reference sequence). The CDR3 has 14 residues. The ends lost 5 bases at V and 3 bases at J; junction bases unmatched: 6. Written as DNA, the CDR3 is TGTGCCAGCAGTCCCCAGGGGGCGCTCTACGAGCAGTACTTC. Its protein is CASSPQGALYEQYF.

A single count supports this clone. One junction end does not reproduce the germline sequence, and a read error may be involved. The rearrangement links TRBV6-1 to TRBJ2-7; 7 nucleotides align to TRBD2. CDR1 is MNHNS, CDR2 SASEGT, per germline. The CDR3 sequence is 15 residues long. The CDR3 region is CASNSHGGGPNEQYF. As DNA, the CDR3 is TGTGCAAGCAACTCCCACGGGGGAGGGCCAAACGAGCAGTACTTC.